This T cell receptor (beta chain) is drawn from a study of OX40 agonist ivuxolimab in advanced cancers. For context, the study as a whole: Ivuxolimab was a fully human IgG2 agonistic monoclonal antibody targeting the costimulatory receptor OX40 (CD134). Intravenous ivuxolimab was administered to patients every 2 weeks at six dose levels: 0.01, 0.1, 0.3, 1.5, 3 and 10 mg/kg. Among the approximately 50 dose-escalation patients, some 20 had hepatocellular carcinoma, 15 or so melanoma, 9 renal cell carcinoma and 9 head and neck cancer. In the dose-escalation cohort, around four fifths of patients were male, and the mean age was approximately 60 years, with a range of 23 to 79. Prior anti-PD-1, anti-PD-L1 or anti-CTLA-4 therapy was permitted, and roughly two fifths of dose-escalation patients had received checkpoint inhibitors. Partial responses occurred in three dose-escalation patients: two with cutaneous melanoma and one with hepatocellular carcinoma. Peripheral TCRbeta sequencing aimed to test whether ivuxolimab altered TCR sequence diversity and caused clonal T-cell expansion. The monotherapy dose-escalation portion (N of about 47 patients) of the phase I ivuxolimab trial is reported in the paper. Points the paper makes about the study in general: At doses of 0.1 to 3.0 mg/kg, clonal expansion of both CD4+ and CD8+ blood T cells was observed from baseline to week 6. On average, CD8+ T cells showed more expanded clones than CD4+ T cells after ivuxolimab. Which antigens the clonally expanded peripheral T cells were specific for was not determined. In the 0.1-3.0 mg/kg groups, partial responders were among the patients with the lowest normalized peripheral clonal expansion, particularly in CD8+ T cells. Low levels of normalized T-cell clonal expansion were also seen in some patients who did not respond.

Patients with autoimmune disease history or receiving systemic immunosuppression were excluded from the trial. Peripheral blood for TCR sequencing was collected from all dose cohorts at baseline, on cycle 4 day 1, and on cycle 7 day 1. The samples were taken from a phase I, first-in-human, multicenter, open-label dose-escalation trial of ivuxolimab. Adults with locally advanced or metastatic melanoma, renal cell carcinoma, hepatocellular carcinoma or head and neck squamous cell carcinoma were enrolled in the trial. Before TCR sequencing, CD4+ and CD8+ T cells were separately sorted from peripheral blood. Notes on this clone: What this receptor recognizes is not known. No base quality values were provided; no much bigger clone lies one nucleotide off.

For sequencing of the TCRbeta CDR3 region, genomic DNA was extracted from the sorted cells. The immunoSEQ Assay was used to sequence the TCRbeta CDR3 regions. TCRdb's version of the immuneACCESS table is confined to in-frame rearrangements and falls short of the full clone set. An unresolved V gene accounts for under half of the shortfall where checked; the remainder is of unknown origin. This sample lists tens of thousands of clones; around 89% were detected once. The top ten hold 15% to 20% of the sample. The material sequenced was CD4+ or CD8+ T cells sorted from blood, taken in a trial of the OX40 agonist ivuxolimab. The TCR comes from an adult with an advanced solid tumor such as melanoma, head and neck, liver or kidney cancer.

Here is the DNA: TGTGCCAGCAGTTACGGGAGTTACTATGGCTACACCTTC. This sequence encodes CASSYGSYYGYTF. The chain was built from TRBV6-5 and TRBJ1-2; no D gene is confidently identified. Taken from cysteine to phenylalanine, the CDR3 has 13 residues. This entry keeps only the CDR3 DNA: 39 bases, framed from base 1. CDR1 and CDR2 are drawn from the germline V gene: MNHEY, SVGAGI. Between the V and J ends, shortened by 2 bases and 3 bases respectively, the junction contains 7 bases.